A single sample is the source of the 26 T cell receptor beta chains below, sequenced in a study of T-cell reconstitution after alpha-beta-depleted transplantation in children. The TCRbeta library was prepared with unique molecular identifiers. TCRdb re-called the PCR reads with MiXCR, one entry per CDR3 protein. The sample lists 97,000 or so distinct CDR3 sequences; 5% to 6% were seen once. The sequencing used PBMCs, mostly from graft donor cells, collected 60 days after TCRalphabeta/CD19-depleted stem cell transplant. The receptors originated from a female patient aged 2 to 10 who had a stem cell transplant for Fanconi anemia, so the T cells may come from the graft donor.

This clonotype was counted ten times or more. The rearrangement uses TRBV28 and TRBJ2-2, with TRBD1 identical over 10 bases. The CDR3 has 15 amino acids. Germline V CDR1 and CDR2: MDHEN, SYDVKM. V was pared by 6 bases and J by 4 bases, with 5 bases of the junction left unmatched. CDR3 in amino acids: CASSNDRGPTGELFF. CDR3 bases: TGTGCCAGCAGCAACGACAGGGGGCCCACCGGGGAGCTGTTTTTT.

This clonotype was found a few times. CDR3 nucleotides: TGTGCCAGCAGCACCAATAGCGGGAGTGAGACCCAGTACTTC. This gives the protein CASSTNSGSETQYF. The V and J genes are TRBV7-3 and TRBJ2-5; 9 bases match TRBD2. CDR3 length equals 14 residues. Germline CDR1 and CDR2: SGHTA and FQGTGA. Trimming removed 5 bases from V and 5 bases from J; junction bases left unmatched: 6.

The chain employs TRBV5-1 and TRBJ2-1, with D possibly being TRBD2 (5 bases). Looked up from germline, CDR1 is SGHRS and CDR2 is YFSETQ. Trimming removed 1 base from V and 9 bases from J, with 11 bases in between. The CDR3 has 13 amino acids. The CDR3 DNA reads as TGCGCCAGCAGCTTGTTTCTGGGAGTTGAGCAGTTCTTC. Translation: CASSLFLGVEQFF.

In its sample, this clonotype was seen many times. The rearrangement joins TRBV14 to TRBJ2-3; no clear D. Germline V CDR1 and CDR2: SGHDN, FVKESK. The CDR3 runs to 12 residues. Trimming stripped 4 bases from V and 5 bases from J, with 7 bases between. The CDR3, as DNA: TGTGCCAGCAGCCCGCTCGGAGATACGCAGTATTTT. This encodes CASSPLGDTQYF.

This clonotype has a count of ten or more. V usage is TRBV15 and J usage is TRBJ2-1; 9 bases line up with TRBD2. The CDR3 consists of 15 residues. The V segment lost 3 bases and the J segment 8 bases; nucleotides outside the gene matches: 8. In germline, CDR1 is LNHNV, CDR2 YYDKDF (reference sequence). The CDR3 DNA sequence: TGTGCCACCAGCAGGGTTAGCGGGAGTATCTATGAGCAGTTCTTC. Its protein product is CATSRVSGSIYEQFF.

This clonotype was picked up a small number of times. The chain links TRBV3-1 to TRBJ2-3, with 8 bases lining up with TRBD2. From germline, CDR1 is LGHDT and CDR2 YNNKEL (reference sequence). Unmatched junction bases numbered 10, after V lost 2 bases and J lost 3 bases. There are 17 residues in the CDR3. CDR3 coding DNA: TGTGCCAGCAGCCAATCCCAGCCGGGACTAGGTACAGATACGCAGTATTTT. Its protein is CASSQSQPGLGTDTQYF.

In this sample, this clonotype turned up many times. V and J are TRBV27 and TRBJ2-2, with D unclear. Germline values: CDR1 MNHEY, CDR2 SMNVEV (reference sequence). This CDR3 is 16 amino acids long. V dropped 7 bases and J dropped 5 bases, with 20 bases sitting between them. CDR3 in DNA: TGTGCCAGCAATGGGGTAGGACGTCTTGGAACCGGGGAGCTGTTTTTT. This gives the protein CASNGVGRLGTGELFF.

This clonotype was counted at least ten times. V is TRBV6-5 and J is TRBJ2-5; the D is unclear. This CDR3 is 11 amino acids long. V lost 5 bases and J 5 bases, leaving 6 bases between the germline ends. Germline V lookup: CDR1 MNHEY, CDR2 SVGAGI. For the CDR3, the DNA is TGTGCCAGCAGTACGCGTGAGACCCAGTACTTC. Encoded protein: CASSTRETQYF.

This clonotype has more than one count but fewer than ten. V usage is TRBV5-1 and J usage is TRBJ2-7; 7 positions agree with TRBD1. The germline V gene encodes CDR1 SGHRS and CDR2 YFSETQ. With 3 bases clipped from V and 4 bases from J, the junction kept 7 bases outside the gene matches. The CDR3 totals 14 residues. The CDR3 reads CASSSTGDLYEQYF. The CDR3 nucleotides read TGCGCCAGCAGCTCCACAGGGGACCTATACGAGCAGTACTTC.

There are many counts of this clonotype. The rearrangement uses TRBV5-1 and TRBJ2-1, with TRBD1 matching over 8 bases. Looked up from germline, CDR1 is SGHRS and CDR2 is YFSETQ. The CDR3 spans 16 residues. Trimming took 2 bases from V and 7 from J; bases not matched to a gene: 11. CDR3 region: CASSFAGTGSSNEQFF. The CDR3, as DNA: TGCGCCAGCAGCTTTGCCGGGACAGGTAGTTCGAATGAGCAGTTCTTC.

This clonotype was observed a few times. The genes are TRBV20-1 and TRBJ2-1; D perhaps matches TRBD2 (6 bases). Germline loops: CDR1 DFQATT, CDR2 SNEGSKA (reference sequence). The length of the CDR3 is 12 residues. V was shortened by 7 bases and J by 3 bases, with 10 bases between the two germline ends. The CDR3 spells CSVGRDYNEQFF. The CDR3, as DNA: TGCAGTGTGGGGCGGGACTACAATGAGCAGTTCTTC.

This clonotype was observed many times. V is TRBV2 and J is TRBJ2-5; D call uncertain. CDR1 is SNHLY, CDR2 FYNNEI, per germline. This CDR3 has 13 amino acids. V lost 7 bases and J 1 base, leaving 10 bases between the germline ends. The CDR3 DNA is TGTGCCAGCATTCGGCTAGTCCAAGAGACCCAGTACTTC. Its protein product is CASIRLVQETQYF.

This clonotype showed up many times. The chain is built from TRBV5-1 and TRBJ2-2; D remains unclear. Germline CDR1 SGHRS, CDR2 YFSETQ. There are 15 residues in the CDR3. The ends were cut back, 2 bases at V and 3 bases at J, with 11 bases in the middle. DNA of the CDR3: TGCGCCAGCAGCTTCATTGGGCCACACACCGGGGAGCTGTTTTTT. It specifies CASSFIGPHTGELFF.

This clonotype occurred many times. The V gene is TRBV7-2, the J gene TRBJ2-3; D is perhaps TRBD2 (6 bases). With 6 bases removed from V and 2 bases from J, the gap between germline ends came to 12 bases. Germline CDR1 reads SGHTA; CDR2 reads FQGNSA. The length of the CDR3 is 14 residues. The CDR3 DNA follows: TGTGCCAGCAGAGCGGGCCCAGACACAGATACGCAGTATTTT. This translates into CASRAGPDTDTQYF.

The chain links TRBV6-1 to TRBJ2-5; no clear D. V gave up 2 bases and J gave up 6 bases, with 13 bases separating them. Germline-derived CDR1 and CDR2 are MNHNS and SASEGT. The CDR3 runs 14 residues. The CDR3 nucleotides read TGTGCCAGCAGTGAACGAGTAGCAAGCCAGACCCAGTACTTC. Protein sequence: CASSERVASQTQYF.

This clonotype was observed many times. The chain joins TRBV12-3 or TRBV12-4 to TRBJ2-1; 9 bases align to TRBD2. This CDR3 has 17 amino acids. Trimming at V came to 2 bases and at J to 5 bases, leaving 10 bases not matched to a gene. CDR3: CASSLRAGSSGNNEQFF. CDR3 DNA sequence: TGTGCCAGCAGTTTACGTGCGGGGTCTAGCGGGAACAATGAGCAGTTCTTC.

This clonotype was recorded a few times. J is TRBJ2-4 and V is TRBV3-1; 8 bases line up with TRBD1. Trimming cost V 3 bases and J 9 bases; bases outside gene matches: 10. Germline values: CDR1 LGHDT, CDR2 YNNKEL (reference sequence). CDR3 size: 15 residues. CDR3 residues: CASSQPSGQASIQYF. For the CDR3, the DNA is TGTGCCAGCAGCCAGCCGTCGGGACAGGCAAGCATTCAGTACTTC.

This clonotype was recorded at least ten times. The chain joins TRBV5-1 to TRBJ2-1; D may be TRBD2 (5 bases). Per the germline V gene, CDR1 is SGHRS and CDR2 is YFSETQ. V was clipped by 4 bases and J by 8 bases, with 13 bases between them. The CDR3 loop spans 13 amino acids. The CDR3 protein is CASSGLYKDEQFF. In DNA, the CDR3 is TGCGCCAGCAGCGGACTGTACAAGGATGAGCAGTTCTTC. Filled out from reference TRBV5-1 and TRBJ2-1, the complete variable domain reads KAGVTQTPRYLIKTRGQQVTLSCSPISGHRSVSWYQQTPGQGLQFLFEYFSETQRNKGNFPGRFSGRQFSNSRSEMNVSTLELGDSALYLCASSGLYKDEQFFGPGTRLTVL.

The chain joins TRBV7-9 to TRBJ2-7; 12 nucleotides align to TRBD1. Per the germline V gene, CDR1 is SEHNR and CDR2 is FQNEAQ (reference sequence). The CDR3 has 16 residues. The ends lost 3 bases at V and 2 bases at J; junction bases unmatched: 5. The CDR3 DNA reads as TGTGCCAGCAGCTTGGGGGGGACAGGGGGCGCCTACGAGCAGTACTTC. The encoded protein is CASSLGGTGGAYEQYF.

The sample holds many counts of this clonotype. The V call is TRBV20-1, the J call TRBJ1-3; D possibly corresponds to TRBD1 (6 bases). Germline V CDR1 and CDR2: DFQATT, SNEGSKA (reference sequence). V dropped 2 bases and J dropped 8 bases, with 13 bases sitting between them. CDR3 size: 13 residues. The CDR3 spells CSARSPQGHTIYF. As DNA, the CDR3 is TGCAGTGCTAGATCCCCACAGGGACACACCATATATTTT.

The chain has TRBV24-1 and TRBJ2-6; D may correspond to TRBD1 or TRBD2 (5 bases each). Germline loops: CDR1 KGHDR, CDR2 SFDVKD. The CDR3 is 15 amino acids. V was trimmed by 2 bases and J by 2 bases, leaving 6 bases between them. CDR3 in amino acids: CATSDSGPGANVLTF. CDR3 in DNA: TGTGCCACCAGTGATTCGGGGCCTGGGGCCAACGTCCTGACTTTC.

V gene TRBV18 combines with J gene TRBJ2-3, with D possibly being TRBD1 (6 bases). Trimming pared 1 base from V and 3 bases from J, leaving 8 bases between. Germline CDR1 and CDR2: KGHSH and LQKENI. This CDR3 contains 14 residues. The CDR3: CASSPHRDTDTQYF. The DNA for the CDR3 is TGTGCCAGCTCACCACACAGGGATACAGATACGCAGTATTTT.

The V and J genes are TRBV10-3 and TRBJ2-3; D perhaps matches TRBD1 (5 bases). The ends were cut back, 3 bases at V and 4 bases at J, with 11 bases in the middle. CDR3 length equals 14 residues. Germline V gene sequence: CDR1 ENHRY, CDR2 SYGVKD. The CDR3 DNA is TGTGCCATCAGTGAAGGCAGGGTCCCAGATACGCAGTATTTT. It translates to CAISEGRVPDTQYF.

This clonotype was counted only a few times. The chain uses TRBV18 and TRBJ2-3, with a weak D call TRBD2 (5 bases). Germline lookup yields CDR1 KGHSH and CDR2 LQKENI. This CDR3 has 15 amino acids. V lost 4 bases to trimming and J lost 5 bases, with 16 bases between them. The CDR3 here is CASSHRILERDTQYF. For the CDR3, the DNA is TGTGCCAGCTCACACCGAATACTAGAAAGAGATACGCAGTATTTT.

This clonotype appeared many times. The chain links TRBV7-9 to TRBJ2-2; D ambiguous. Looked up from germline, CDR1 is SEHNR and CDR2 is FQNEAQ (reference sequence). CDR3 length: 13 amino acids. The V end lost 3 bases, the J end lost 1 base, and 3 bases lay between the germline ends. The CDR3 spells CASSFRNTGELFF. The CDR3 DNA sequence: TGTGCCAGCAGCTTTAGGAACACCGGGGAGCTGTTTTTT.

The rearrangement uses TRBV12-3 or TRBV12-4 and TRBJ1-3; TRBD1 matches 8 bases. CDR3 length: 14 residues. Losses at the gene ends were 5 bases for V and 3 bases for J; bases not matched to a gene: 3. The CDR3 protein is CASSSTGGGNTIYF. The CDR3, as DNA: TGTGCCAGCAGTAGCACAGGGGGTGGAAACACCATATATTTT.